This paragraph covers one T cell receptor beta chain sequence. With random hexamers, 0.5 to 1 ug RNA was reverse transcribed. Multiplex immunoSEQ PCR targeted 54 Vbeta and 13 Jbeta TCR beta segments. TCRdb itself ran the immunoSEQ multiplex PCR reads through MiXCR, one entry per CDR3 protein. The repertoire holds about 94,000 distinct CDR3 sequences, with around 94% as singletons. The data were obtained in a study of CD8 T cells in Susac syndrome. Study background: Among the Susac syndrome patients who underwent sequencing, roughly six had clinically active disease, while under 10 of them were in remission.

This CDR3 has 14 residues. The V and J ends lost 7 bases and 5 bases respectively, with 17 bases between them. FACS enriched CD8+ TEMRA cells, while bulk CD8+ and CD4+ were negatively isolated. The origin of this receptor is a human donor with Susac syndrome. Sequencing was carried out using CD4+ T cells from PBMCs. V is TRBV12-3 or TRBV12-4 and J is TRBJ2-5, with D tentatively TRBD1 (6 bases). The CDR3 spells CASTPGHPGETQYF. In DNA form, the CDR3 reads TGTGCCAGCACCCCGGGACATCCAGGGGAGACCCAGTACTTC.